This passage covers 24 T cell receptor beta chains from one sample sequenced in a study of ipilimumab plus nivolumab after autologous stem cell transplantation. Method: immunoSEQ multiplex PCR; TCRdb's copy keeps in-frame clones and lacks some. The profile shows roughly 9,800 clones, almost 70% of them singletons. The material sequenced was PBMCs, taken in a trial of ipilimumab plus nivolumab as post-transplant consolidation. The source of these receptors is a female donor with multiple myeloma.

This chain links TRBV2 with TRBJ2-7; D gene uncertain. The germline CDR1 and CDR2 sequences are SNHLY and FYNNEI. Trimming took off 7 bases at V and 7 bases at J, with 11 bases between the two ends. The CDR3 extends over 11 amino acids. The CDR3 is CASNNLGEQYF. As DNA, the CDR3 is TGTGCCAGCAATAACTTGGGAGAGCAGTACTTC.

The gene calls are TRBV6-5 and TRBJ2-7, with D perhaps matching TRBD2 (6 bases). The CDR3 extends over 15 amino acids. V lost 10 bases and J 3 bases, leaving 22 bases between the germline ends. Germline V gene sequence: CDR1 MNHEY, CDR2 SVGAGI. This CDR3 reads CATRLGGFGIYEQYF. For the CDR3, the DNA is TGTGCCACCAGACTTGGGGGGTTTGGGATCTACGAGCAGTACTTC.

This clone was seen only once. The chain is built from TRBV14 and TRBJ2-2; 9 bases fit TRBD2. Trimming cost V 4 bases and J 3 bases; bases outside gene matches: 6. This CDR3 is built from 16 residues. Germline V lookup: CDR1 SGHDN, CDR2 FVKESK. The CDR3 DNA reads TGTGCCAGCAGCCCCCTAGCGGGAATCGACACCGGGGAGCTGTTTTTT. This gives the protein CASSPLAGIDTGELFF. Combining the CDR3 with reference TRBV14 and TRBJ2-2 gives the whole variable domain EAGVTQFPSHSVIEKGQTVTLRCDPISGHDNLYWYRRVMGKEIKFLLHFVKESKQDESGMPNNRFLAERTGGTYSTLKVQPAELEDSGVYFCASSPLAGIDTGELFFGEGSRLTVL.

This clone was seen a handful of times. This chain connects TRBV27 to TRBJ2-1; 9 positions match TRBD1. With 2 bases clipped from V and 4 bases from J, the junction kept 3 bases outside the gene matches. Germline-derived CDR1 and CDR2 are MNHEY and SMNVEV (reference sequence). This CDR3 is built from 15 residues. As DNA, the CDR3 is TGTGCCAGCAGTTTAAGACAGGGGGAGTACAATGAGCAGTTCTTC. Residues: CASSLRQGEYNEQFF.

The chain is built from TRBV5-1 and TRBJ2-5; 8 bases align to TRBD2. J was trimmed by 5 bases and V by 1 base; bases with no gene match: 4. Per germline, CDR1 SGHRS and CDR2 YFSETQ. There are 14 residues in the CDR3. Here the CDR3 reads CASSLLTGGETQYF. For the CDR3, the DNA is TGCGCCAGCAGCTTGCTGACGGGAGGGGAGACCCAGTACTTC.

Within the sample, this clone is medium-sized (0.01 to 0.1%). Other DNA sequences in this sample translate to the same CDR3. V gene TRBV7-2 combines with J gene TRBJ1-1; possibly TRBD1 for D (6 bases). CDR1 and CDR2 (germline): SGHTA, FQGNSA. V dropped 6 bases and J dropped 5 bases, with 10 bases sitting between them. This CDR3 has 12 amino acids. CDR3 region: CASRRQGTEAFF. In DNA, the CDR3 is TGTGCCAGCAGACGTCAGGGGACTGAAGCTTTCTTT. Full variable domain (outside the CDR3, taken from reference TRBV7-2 and TRBJ1-1): GAGVSQSPSNKVTEKGKDVELRCDPISGHTALYWYRQSLGQGLEFLIYFQGNSAPDKSGLPSDRFSAERTGGSVSTLTIQRTQQEDSAVYLCASRRQGTEAFFGQGTRLTVV.

V and J are TRBV4-3 and TRBJ2-7, with 10 positions matching TRBD1. V lost 4 bases and J lost 4; bases outside the gene matches: 7. The V gene's germline CDR1 is LGHNA and CDR2 YSLEER. This CDR3 region has 15 residues. The DNA of the CDR3 is TGCGCCAGCAGCCTACAACGGGACAGGGGATACGAGCAGTACTTC. Protein sequence: CASSLQRDRGYEQYF.

The genes are TRBV10-3 and TRBJ2-7; 11 bases line up with TRBD2. Germline lookup yields CDR1 ENHRY and CDR2 SYGVKD. V shed 10 bases, J shed 5 bases, and the junction held 13 bases outside the gene matches. The CDR3 has 15 amino acids. In DNA form, the CDR3 reads TGTGCCACCAACCAACCAACTAGCGGGAGCCACGAGCAGTACTTC. The encoded protein is CATNQPTSGSHEQYF.

In nucleotides, the CDR3 is TGCGCCAGCAGCCAAGATTTTGGGGGGGACTACGAGCAGTACTTC. Translated, it gives CASSQDFGGDYEQYF. V is TRBV4-1 and J is TRBJ2-7; the match to TRBD2 covers 7 bases. The V and J ends lost 0 bases and 3 bases, in that order; junction bases with no gene match: 5. The CDR3 spans 15 residues. CDR1 is MGHRA and CDR2 is YSYEKL in the germline V gene.

Points on this clone: The junction departs from germline at one end; a sequencing error may be responsible. The rearrangement uses TRBV7-7 and TRBJ2-3; D possibly corresponds to TRBD2 (6 bases). There are 14 residues in the CDR3. Per the germline V gene, CDR1 is SSHAT and CDR2 is FNYEAQ (reference sequence). CDR3 in DNA: TGTGCTAGCAGCTTAGACGGGACTGTGGGTACGCAGTATTTT. Its translation: CASSLDGTVGTQYF.

A remark on this clone: At one of its ends the junction is not consistent with the germline gene, which may arise from a read error. This sequence joins TRBV5-1 and TRBJ1-1; possible D gene TRBD1, 6 bases. CDR1 SGHRS and CDR2 YFSETQ come from the germline V gene. The CDR3 extends over 15 amino acids. The CDR3 reads CASTLGARGNTEAFF. As DNA, the CDR3 is TGCGCCAGCACCTTGGGGGCCAGGGGGAACACTGAAGCTTTCTTT.

The genes are TRBV7-3 and TRBJ1-5; 8 bases map to TRBD1. Germline CDR1 SGHTA, CDR2 FQGTGA. The CDR3 runs to 13 residues. V shed 8 bases, J shed 5 bases, and the junction held 5 bases outside the gene matches. The DNA for the CDR3 is TGTGCCAGCGGGGGACAGGTGGATCAGCCCCAGCATTTT. Its translation: CASGGQVDQPQHF.

This clone qualifies as medium-sized (0.01 to 0.1%). Other DNA sequences in this specimen translate into the identical CDR3. The chain is built from TRBV4-3 and TRBJ1-3; D is unclear. Germline lookup yields CDR1 LGHNA and CDR2 YSLEER. Trimming took off 0 bases at V and 0 bases at J, with 12 bases between the two ends. The CDR3 totals 17 residues. Here the CDR3 reads CASSQDLPRSSGNTIYF. For the CDR3, the DNA is TGCGCCAGCAGCCAAGATCTCCCGCGAAGCTCTGGAAACACCATATATTTT.

This chain uses TRBV11-2 with TRBJ1-2; perhaps TRBD1 as D (5 bases). Germline V CDR1 and CDR2: SGHAT, FQNNGV. V was trimmed by 5 bases and J by 3 bases, leaving 19 bases between them. The CDR3 is 16 residues long. The CDR3 loop reads CASSPFLLGDHYGYTF. CDR3 coding DNA: TGTGCCAGCAGCCCCTTTCTTTTGGGGGATCACTATGGCTACACCTTC.

Of note for this clone: This may arise from a read error, as a much more abundant clone is one base away. The same CDR3 can be traced to other DNA sequences in this sample. V and J are TRBV7-9 and TRBJ1-3; the match to TRBD1 covers 9 bases. Germline V gene data show CDR1 as SEHNR and CDR2 as FQNEAQ (reference sequence). The length of the CDR3 is 16 residues. Trimming took 3 bases from V and 0 from J; bases not matched to a gene: 3. Written as DNA, the CDR3 is TGTGCCAGCAGCTTGACAGGGGGAAACTCTGGAAACACCATATATTTT. This encodes CASSLTGGNSGNTIYF.

V gene TRBV5-1 combines with J gene TRBJ1-4; D unresolved. The CDR3 sequence is 14 residues long. The germline V gene has CDR1 SGHRS and CDR2 YFSETQ. The V gene lost 0 bases and the J gene lost 0 bases, with 3 bases spanning the gap. In DNA form, the CDR3 reads TGCGCCAGCAGCTTGGGAGCAACTAATGAAAAACTGTTTTTT. Residues: CASSLGATNEKLFF.

The V gene is TRBV5-1, the J gene TRBJ2-1, with TRBD1 identical over 11 bases. CDR1 SGHRS and CDR2 YFSETQ come from the germline V gene. V dropped 1 base and J dropped 9; count of bases not matched to a gene: 6. This CDR3 spans 15 amino acids. CDR3 protein: CASSLRDRGTGEQFF. The CDR3 coding sequence is TGCGCCAGCAGCTTGCGGGACAGGGGGACGGGTGAGCAGTTCTTC. The full variable domain, completed using reference TRBV5-1 and TRBJ2-1, is KAGVTQTPRYLIKTRGQQVTLSCSPISGHRSVSWYQQTPGQGLQFLFEYFSETQRNKGNFPGRFSGRQFSNSRSEMNVSTLELGDSALYLCASSLRDRGTGEQFFGPGTRLTVL.

This rearrangement joins TRBV9 to TRBJ1-2; possible D gene TRBD1, 5 bases. Germline lookup yields CDR1 SGDLS and CDR2 YYNGEE. CDR3 length: 13 residues. V was trimmed by 0 bases and J by 4 bases, leaving 7 bases between them. The CDR3 nucleotides are TGTGCCAGCAGCGTAGAGGGGCTCTATGGCTACACCTTC. Its protein is CASSVEGLYGYTF.

The chain is built from TRBV30 and TRBJ1-5, with 11 bases fitting TRBD1. The CDR3 length is 14 residues. Losses at the gene ends were 2 bases for V and 6 bases for J; bases not matched to a gene: 3. Germline V CDR1 and CDR2: GTSNPN, SVGIG (reference sequence). In DNA form, the CDR3 reads TGTGCCTGGAGTAGGACAGGGGGCTTTCAGCCCCAGCATTTT. Residues: CAWSRTGGFQPQHF.

The J gene is TRBJ2-3, the V gene TRBV18; 15 nucleotides match TRBD2. The junction had 14 bases not matched to a gene; V was cut back by 1 base and J by 6 bases. CDR3 length: 20 residues. CDR1 and CDR2 (germline): KGHSH, LQKENI. CDR3 coding DNA: TGTGCCAGCTCACCACGGGGACTAGCGGGAGGTGGTCCCCCCACCGATACGCAGTATTTT. Its protein product is CASSPRGLAGGGPPTDTQYF.

The rearrangement links TRBV27 to TRBJ2-3, with D possibly matching TRBD2 (6 bases). The CDR3 is made up of 20 amino acids. The germline gives CDR1 MNHEY, CDR2 SMNVEV (reference sequence). V was trimmed by 6 bases and J by 1 base, leaving 29 bases between them. The CDR3: CASSSHLGGDQPLRTDTQYF. In DNA form, the CDR3 reads TGTGCCAGCAGCTCTCACCTCGGCGGGGACCAACCTTTACGCACAGATACGCAGTATTTT.

This chain uses TRBV7-9 with TRBJ1-2; D is unresolved. V was shortened by 7 bases and J by 3 bases, with 12 bases between the two germline ends. The CDR3 is made up of 13 amino acids. Germline V gene data show CDR1 as SEHNR and CDR2 as FQNEAQ (reference sequence). CDR3 sequence: CASTYAADYGYTF. Written as DNA, the CDR3 is TGTGCCAGCACCTACGCAGCGGACTATGGCTACACCTTC.

The chain uses TRBV18 and TRBJ1-5, with 9 bases fitting TRBD1. Germline trimming cut 4 bases from V and 5 bases from J; bases unmatched to any gene: 3. Germline V gives CDR1 KGHSH, CDR2 LQKENI. This CDR3 has 14 amino acids. The chain's CDR3 is CASSQTGGDQPQHF. CDR3 sequence (DNA): TGTGCCAGCTCACAAACAGGGGGCGATCAGCCCCAGCATTTT.

V usage is TRBV30 and J usage is TRBJ1-6; the D gene is possibly TRBD1 (6 bases). The germline V gene encodes CDR1 GTSNPN and CDR2 SVGIG (reference sequence). CDR3 length: 13 residues. Trimming removed 4 bases from V and 7 bases from J, with 11 bases in between. The CDR3 is CAWKQGWNSPLHF. CDR3 nucleotides: TGTGCCTGGAAACAGGGCTGGAATTCACCCCTCCACTTT.